This T cell receptor beta chain was sequenced in a study of cytomegalovirus exposure and HLA in healthy donors. As for the study in general: When just under 400 donors were genotyped, about 86% of them were found to fall in the Caucasian-associated ancestry cluster.

In the PCR, 60 Vbeta and 13 Jbeta primers were used. TCRdb's table, derived via immunoSEQ multiplex PCR, lists solely in-frame clones and lacks some. The sample records 120,000 to 150,000 clones, around 80% being singletons. From germline, CDR1 is SNHLY and CDR2 FYNNEI. This CDR3 region has 11 residues. Trimming removed 4 bases at V and 7 bases at J, with 7 bases between. This clone was found a few times. This clonotype was obtained from a man aged 30 to 39 in good health and CMV-seropositive. The V gene is TRBV2, the J gene TRBJ1-2; D remains unclear. Sequencing input: PBMCs. The CDR3 reads CASSVLSGYTF. Written as DNA, the CDR3 is TGTGCCAGCAGTGTTTTGAGTGGCTACACCTTC.